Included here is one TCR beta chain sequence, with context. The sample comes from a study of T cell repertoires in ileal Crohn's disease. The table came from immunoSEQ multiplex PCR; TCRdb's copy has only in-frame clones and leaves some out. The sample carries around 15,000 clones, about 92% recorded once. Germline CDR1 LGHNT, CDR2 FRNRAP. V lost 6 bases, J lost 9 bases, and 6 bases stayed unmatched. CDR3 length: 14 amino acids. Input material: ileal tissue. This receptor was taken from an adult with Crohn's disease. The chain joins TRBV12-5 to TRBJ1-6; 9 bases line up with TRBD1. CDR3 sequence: CASGPGQGSSPLHF. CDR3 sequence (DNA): TGTGCTAGTGGCCCGGGACAGGGATCTTCACCCCTCCACTTT.